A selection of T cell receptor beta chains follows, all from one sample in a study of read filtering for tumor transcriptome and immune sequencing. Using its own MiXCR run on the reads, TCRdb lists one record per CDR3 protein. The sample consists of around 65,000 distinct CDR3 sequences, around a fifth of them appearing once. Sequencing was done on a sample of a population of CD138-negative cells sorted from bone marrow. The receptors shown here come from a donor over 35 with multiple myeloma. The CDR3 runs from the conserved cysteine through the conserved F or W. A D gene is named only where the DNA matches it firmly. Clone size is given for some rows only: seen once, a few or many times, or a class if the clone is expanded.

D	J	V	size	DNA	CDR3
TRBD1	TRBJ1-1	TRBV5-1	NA	TGCGCCAGCAGCTGGGGACAGGGTGGCCCTTTT	CASSWGQGGPF
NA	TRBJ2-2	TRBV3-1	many	TGTGCCAGCAGCCCGTTGGCCGGGGAGCTGTTTTTT	CASSPLAGELFF
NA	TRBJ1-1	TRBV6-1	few	TGTGCCAGCAGCGATAACAGGGTTTCTAACACTGAAGCTTTCTTT	CASSDNRVSNTEAFF
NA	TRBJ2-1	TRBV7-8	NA	TGTGCCAGCAGTTTGAGCTCCTACAATGAGCAGTCCTTC	CASSLSSYNEQSF
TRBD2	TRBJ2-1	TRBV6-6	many	TGTGCCAGCAGTGCACGGGGGGGTGGATTGAATGAGCAGTTCTTC	CASSARGGGLNEQFF
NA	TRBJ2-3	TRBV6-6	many	TGTGCCAGCAGCAGGCGAGGAGGTGGCACAGATACGCAGTATTTT	CASSRRGGGTDTQYF
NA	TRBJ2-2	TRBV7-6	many	TGTGCCAGCAGCTTAAAGGGAGAGCGGACAGTGGACGGGGAGCTGTTTTTT	CASSLKGERTVDGELFF
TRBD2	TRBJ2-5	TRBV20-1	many	TGCAGTGGAGCGGGAGGGACAGAGTACCAAGAGACCCAGTACTTC	CSGAGGTEYQETQYF
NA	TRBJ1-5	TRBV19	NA	TGTGCCAGTAGTATAGACTCCCTGGGTACTCAGCCCCAGCATTTT	CASSIDSLGTQPQHF
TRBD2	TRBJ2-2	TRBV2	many	TGTGCCAGCAGTGAAGCGCTTCGGAGGACTAGCGGGGGGAACACCGGGGAGCTGTTTTTT	CASSEALRRTSGGNTGELFF
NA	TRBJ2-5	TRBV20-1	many	TGCAGTGCAGCCCCGGGGCTACAAGAGACCCAGTACTTC	CSAAPGLQETQYF
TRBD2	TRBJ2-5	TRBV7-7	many	TGTGCTAGCAGCTCCTTAGCGGGGGGGCTGGAGACCCAGTACTTC	CASSSLAGGLETQYF
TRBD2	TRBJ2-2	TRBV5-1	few	TGCGCCAGCAGCTCCTTGAGCGGGACGAACACCGGGGAGCTGTTTTTT	CASSSLSGTNTGELFF
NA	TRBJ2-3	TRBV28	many	TGTGCCAGCAGTTTGTTAGGAATGGTGGCGCAGTATTTT	CASSLLGMVAQYF
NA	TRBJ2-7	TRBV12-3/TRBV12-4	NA	TGTGCCAGCAGTCGGAAGGTACAGAGGGCGCCCGAGCAGTACTTC	CASSRKVQRAPEQYF
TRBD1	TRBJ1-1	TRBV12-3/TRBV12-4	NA	TGTGCCAGCAGATCGCCGGGACAGCGAAACACTGAAGCTTTCTTT	CASRSPGQRNTEAFF
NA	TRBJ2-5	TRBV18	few	TGTGCCAGCTCACCATATGCGGAGACCCAGTACTTC	CASSPYAETQYF
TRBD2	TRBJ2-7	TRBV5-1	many	TGCGCCAGCAGCTGGTCCGGGACTAGCGGATTGTCCTACGAGCAGTACTTC	CASSWSGTSGLSYEQYF
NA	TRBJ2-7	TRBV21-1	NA	TGTGCCAGCAGCAAAATGTCCGGTCTCTACGAGCAGTACTTC	CASSKMSGLYEQYF
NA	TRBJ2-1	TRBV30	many	TGTGCTTGGAGTAGCAGCTCCTACAATGAGCAGTTCTTC	CAWSSSSYNEQFF
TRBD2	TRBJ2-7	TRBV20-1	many	TGCAGTGCCTTGGGGAGGGGTGCCTACGAGCAGTACTTC	CSALGRGAYEQYF
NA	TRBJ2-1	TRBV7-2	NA	TGTGCCAGCAGCACGCCTGCAATCTACAATGAGCAGTTCTTC	CASSTPAIYNEQFF
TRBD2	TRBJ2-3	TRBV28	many	TGTGCCAGCAGTGGGCAGACTAGCGGGAGCCTAGATACGCAGTATTTT	CASSGQTSGSLDTQYF
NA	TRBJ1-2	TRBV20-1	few	TGCAGTGCTTCCAGGGACAACTATGGCTACACCTTC	CSASRDNYGYTF
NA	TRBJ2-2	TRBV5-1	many	TGCGCCAGCAGCTTGGAATCCCCTAGTCTGACCGGGGAGCTGTTTTTT	CASSLESPSLTGELFF
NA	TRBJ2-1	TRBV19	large	TGTGCCAGTAGTATAGAGGGAGGATCCGAGCAGTTCTTC	CASSIEGGSEQFF
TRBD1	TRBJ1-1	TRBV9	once	TGTGCCAGCAGCTTCGGGACAGGGCAAACTGAAGCTTTCTTT	CASSFGTGQTEAFF
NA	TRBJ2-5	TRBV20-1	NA	TGCAGTGCTAGAGCCAGATCAAAAGAGACCCAGTACTTC	CSARARSKETQYF
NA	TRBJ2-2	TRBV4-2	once	TGCGCCAGCAGCCAAGGATTGGTAGGGGGAGGGTACACCGGGGAGCTGTTTTTT	CASSQGLVGGGYTGELFF
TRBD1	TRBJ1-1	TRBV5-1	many	TGCGCCAGCAGCTTGGACAGGGGTGGGGTGGGCACTGAAGCTTTCTTT	CASSLDRGGVGTEAFF
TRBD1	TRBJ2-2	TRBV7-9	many	TGTGCCAGCAGCCCCCGGGACAGGGAAGGGGCCGGGGAGCTGTTTTTT	CASSPRDREGAGELFF
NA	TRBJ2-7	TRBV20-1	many	TGCAGTGCTAGCCACCCCTACGAGCAGTACTTC	CSASHPYEQYF
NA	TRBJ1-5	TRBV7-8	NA	TGTGCCAGCAGCTTACTAATCTGGGGGAGCAATCTGCCCCAGCATTTT	CASSLLIWGSNLPQHF
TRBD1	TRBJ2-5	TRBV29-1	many	TGCAGCGTTCGGGACAGTGATACGGAGACCCAGTACTTC	CSVRDSDTETQYF
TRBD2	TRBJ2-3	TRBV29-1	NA	TGCAGCGTTCTCCCACTAGCGGGAGGAACAGATACGCAGTATTTT	CSVLPLAGGTDTQYF
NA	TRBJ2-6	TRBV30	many	TGTGCCTGGAGTGTAGGACTCTCTGGGGCCAACGTCCTGACTTTC	CAWSVGLSGANVLTF
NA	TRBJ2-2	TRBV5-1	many	TGCGCCAGCAGCTTGGATGTTAACACCGGGGAGCTGTTTTTT	CASSLDVNTGELFF
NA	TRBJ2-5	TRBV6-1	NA	TGTGCCAGCTTCACAGATCAAGAGACCCAGTACTTC	CASFTDQETQYF
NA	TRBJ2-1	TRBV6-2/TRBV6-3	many	TGTGCCAGCTGCCGGGACTACAATGAGCAGTTCTTC	CASCRDYNEQFF
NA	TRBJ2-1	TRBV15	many	TGTGCCACCAGCAGAGACCCACAGGGTATGGGCAATGAGCAGTTCTTC	CATSRDPQGMGNEQFF
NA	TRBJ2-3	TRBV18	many	TGTGCCAGCTCACCGGACAGTCTTCCCACAGATACGCAGTATTTT	CASSPDSLPTDTQYF
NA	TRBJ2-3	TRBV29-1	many	TGCAGCGTTAGAGCGGGGACATCCACAGATACGCAGTATTTT	CSVRAGTSTDTQYF
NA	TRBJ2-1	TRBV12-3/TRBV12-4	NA	TGTGCCAGCAGTTCACCCAATCTCGCTAGGGGTCAGTTCTTC	CASSSPNLARGQFF
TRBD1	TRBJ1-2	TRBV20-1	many	TGCAGTGCCGCAGACAGGGTCTATGGCTACACCTTC	CSAADRVYGYTF
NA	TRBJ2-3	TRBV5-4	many	TGTGCCAGCAGCTTGTGGATGCGGACTCTCCGCACAGATACGCAGTATTTT	CASSLWMRTLRTDTQYF
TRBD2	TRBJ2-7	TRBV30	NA	TGTGCCCGGGAGGGTGGTAACTACGAGCAGTACTTC	CAREGGNYEQYF
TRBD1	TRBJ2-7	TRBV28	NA	TGTGCCAGCCGAGGGACAGACCCCTACGAGCAGTACTTC	CASRGTDPYEQYF
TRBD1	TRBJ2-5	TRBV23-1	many	TGCGCCAGCAGAATTACAGGGGCCACGTCGAGAGAGACCCAGTACTTC	CASRITGATSRETQYF
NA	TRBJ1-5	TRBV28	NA	TGTGCCAGCAGTTTCCCCCGGGGGCTTCAAGGGCCCCAGCATTTT	CASSFPRGLQGPQHF
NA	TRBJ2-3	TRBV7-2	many	TGTGCCAGCAGCTTAATGGACGGCACAGATACGCAGTATTTT	CASSLMDGTDTQYF
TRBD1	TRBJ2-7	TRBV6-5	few	TGTGCCAGCAGACTCGAAGGGACAGATAGTTACGAGCAGTACTTC	CASRLEGTDSYEQYF
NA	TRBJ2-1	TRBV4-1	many	TGCGCCAGCAGCCATCTTCAGACACCTGATGAGCAGTTCTTC	CASSHLQTPDEQFF
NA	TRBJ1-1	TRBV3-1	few	TGTGCCAGCAGCCACCGCAGGGGCTTCACGACTGAAGCTTTCTTT	CASSHRRGFTTEAFF
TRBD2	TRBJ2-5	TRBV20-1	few	TGCAGTGCTAGAGTAGCGGGCAGGTCAGAGACCCAGTACTTC	CSARVAGRSETQYF
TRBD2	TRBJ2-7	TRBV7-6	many	TGTGCCAGCAGCTTAGTGGCGGGGGGAAGGCAGTACTTC	CASSLVAGGRQYF